This T cell receptor (beta chain) originates from a study of T-cell reconstitution after alpha-beta-depleted transplantation in children. CDR3 size: 14 residues. Germline loops: CDR1 SGHRS, CDR2 YFSETQ. V was cut by 2 bases and J by 2 bases, with 11 bases left in between. This sample's TCRbeta library carried unique molecular identifier barcodes. TCRdb fed the PCR reads into MiXCR, producing one record per CDR3 protein. The sample yields 700,000 to 950,000 distinct CDR3 sequences, around 17% seen once. V gene TRBV5-1 combines with J gene TRBJ2-7; perhaps TRBD1 as D (6 bases). The sample consisted of PBMCs, mostly from graft donor cells, taken 360 days after TCRalphabeta/CD19-depleted stem cell transplant. This clonotype was obtained from a male patient younger than 18 who had a stem cell transplant for acute lymphoblastic leukemia, so the T cells may come from the graft donor. DNA of the CDR3: TGCGCCAGCAGCTTTGACAGGCCTCCCTACGAGCAGTACTTC. It is translated as CASSFDRPPYEQYF. Using reference TRBV5-1 and TRBJ2-7 for the parts outside the CDR3, the full variable domain is KAGVTQTPRYLIKTRGQQVTLSCSPISGHRSVSWYQQTPGQGLQFLFEYFSETQRNKGNFPGRFSGRQFSNSRSEMNVSTLELGDSALYLCASSFDRPPYEQYFGPGTRLTVT.